This passage covers 27 T cell receptor beta chains from one sample sequenced in a study of control samples from healthy donors and cancer patients. The method was immunoSEQ multiplex PCR; TCRdb's version includes in-frame clones alone and lacks a portion of them. This table has about 130,000 clones, 70% to 90% appearing once. Material: blood. Receptors were obtained from a man aged 50-60 years in good health.

The rearrangement uses TRBV6-6 and TRBJ2-2; weak D call: TRBD2 (6 bases). From germline, CDR1 is MNHNY and CDR2 SVGAGI (reference sequence). Between the trimmed V and J ends, which lost 7 bases and 4 bases, there was a span of 13 bases. CDR3 length: 14 residues. The CDR3 spells CASTPTSITGELFF. CDR3 DNA: TGTGCCAGCACCCCCACTAGCATCACCGGGGAGCTGTTTTTT.

The chain uses TRBV12-5 and TRBJ2-7; 12 nucleotides match TRBD2. Germline CDR1 LGHNT, CDR2 FRNRAP. Unmatched junction bases numbered 4, after V lost 1 base and J lost 0 bases. The CDR3 contains 17 residues. CDR3 loop: CASGLGLAGASSYEQYF. CDR3 DNA: TGTGCTAGTGGTTTGGGACTAGCGGGGGCCAGCTCCTACGAGCAGTACTTC.

The chain joins TRBV6-5 to TRBJ2-3; the match to TRBD1 covers 10 bases. The CDR3 is made up of 14 amino acids. With 6 bases clipped from V and 4 bases from J, the junction kept 4 bases outside the gene matches. The germline V gene encodes CDR1 MNHEY and CDR2 SVGAGI. The CDR3 bases are TGTGCCAGCAGATGGACAGGGGGATCAGATACGCAGTATTTT. Its protein is CASRWTGGSDTQYF.

The chain links TRBV2 to TRBJ1-4, with TRBD1 matching 7 bases. The V gene end was trimmed by 5 bases and the J gene end by 10 bases; junction bases not matched to a gene: 7. CDR1 is SNHLY, CDR2 FYNNEI, per germline. CDR3 length equals 13 residues. CDR3 nucleotide sequence: TGTGCCAGCAGTTTCCAAGGGGGCGGAAAACTGTTTTTT. Translation gives CASSFQGGGKLFF.

This clone was seen just once. CDR3 sequence: CASSLGAVRETQYF. CDR3 nucleotides: TGTGCCAGCAGCTTGGGGGCAGTAAGAGAGACCCAGTACTTC. This chain connects TRBV11-3 to TRBJ2-5; a weak D match, TRBD1 (6 bases). Trimming took 3 bases from V and 4 from J, leaving 12 bases between them. Germline V gene data show CDR1 as SGHNT and CDR2 as YENEEA. The CDR3 has 14 residues.

This clone was seen only once. The CDR3 region has the DNA TGTGCCAGCAGTACTACAGGGGGTCCGGAGTCACCCCTCCACTTT. Translation: CASSTTGGPESPLHF. The gene calls are TRBV27 and TRBJ1-6; 8 nucleotides line up with TRBD1. Germline trimming cut 5 bases from V and 10 bases from J; bases unmatched to any gene: 10. In germline, CDR1 is MNHEY, CDR2 SMNVEV (reference sequence). The CDR3 extends over 15 amino acids.

The chain has TRBV9 and TRBJ1-1, with TRBD1 matching over 7 bases. Germline V CDR1 and CDR2: SGDLS, YYNGEE. V lost 3 bases to trimming and J lost 0 bases; unmatched junction nucleotides: 2. This CDR3 contains 14 residues. The CDR3 reads CASSETGMNTEAFF. In DNA, the CDR3 is TGTGCCAGCAGCGAGACAGGGATGAACACTGAAGCTTTCTTT. Complete variable domain (other parts from reference TRBV9 and TRBJ1-1): DSGVTQTPKHLITATGQRVTLRCSPRSGDLSVYWYQQSLDQGLQFLIQYYNGEERAKGNILERFSAQQFPDLHSELNLSSLELGDSALYFCASSETGMNTEAFFGQGTRLTVV.

The chain joins TRBV14 to TRBJ1-2; no reliable D call. The CDR3 loop spans 13 amino acids. From germline, CDR1 is SGHDN and CDR2 FVKESK. The V and J ends lost 2 bases and 7 bases respectively, with 11 bases between them. CDR3 amino acids: CASSQLQTFGYTF. CDR3 DNA: TGTGCCAGCAGCCAACTCCAGACTTTTGGCTACACCTTC.

The chain has TRBV6-5 and TRBJ1-1; perhaps TRBD1 as D (5 bases). The ends were cut back, 2 bases at V and 1 base at J, with 8 bases in the middle. The CDR3 consists of 14 residues. Germline V gene sequence: CDR1 MNHEY, CDR2 SVGAGI. This chain's CDR3 is CASSYQGKNTEAFF. DNA of the CDR3: TGTGCCAGCAGTTACCAGGGAAAGAACACTGAAGCTTTCTTT.

The V gene is TRBV19, the J gene TRBJ1-5, with a tentative D call TRBD1 (6 bases). This CDR3 contains 14 residues. V was pared by 3 bases and J by 3 bases, with 9 bases between. Germline V lookup: CDR1 LNHDA, CDR2 SQIVND (reference sequence). CDR3 nucleotides: TGTGCCAGTAGTATCGACAGGATCAATCAGCCCCAGCATTTT. Translation gives CASSIDRINQPQHF.

J is TRBJ2-2 and V is TRBV5-1, with 8 nucleotides matching TRBD2. CDR1 is SGHRS and CDR2 is YFSETQ in the germline V gene. With V trimmed by 7 bases and J by 4 bases, 6 bases remained unmatched. The CDR3 runs 14 residues. CDR3 in amino acids: CASGHREGTGELFF. The CDR3 region has the DNA TGCGCCAGCGGGCACCGGGAGGGCACCGGGGAGCTGTTTTTT.

V usage is TRBV4-1 and J usage is TRBJ2-7; TRBD1 matches 8 bases. The germline V gene encodes CDR1 MGHRA and CDR2 YSYEKL. The V gene end was trimmed by 3 bases and the J gene end by 0 bases; junction bases not matched to a gene: 10. This CDR3 has 17 amino acids. CDR3 DNA: TGCGCCAGCAGCCATCGCTCCCGGGACAGGAGCTCCTACGAGCAGTACTTC. The encoded protein is CASSHRSRDRSSYEQYF.

CDR3 DNA sequence: TGTGCCACCAGCAGACAAAGACAGGGGGCGTACACTGAAGCTTTCTTT. This codes for CATSRQRQGAYTEAFF. V gene TRBV15 combines with J gene TRBJ1-1; 10 positions agree with TRBD1. From germline, CDR1 is LNHNV and CDR2 YYDKDF (reference sequence). J was trimmed by 3 bases and V by 2 bases; bases with no gene match: 6. CDR3 size: 16 residues.

The J gene is TRBJ1-1, the V gene TRBV6-5; D gene ambiguous. Germline values: CDR1 MNHEY, CDR2 SVGAGI. This CDR3 has 14 amino acids. With 0 bases removed from V and 1 base from J, the gap between germline ends came to 6 bases. CDR3 in amino acids: CASSYSLGNTEAFF. As DNA, the CDR3 is TGTGCCAGCAGTTACTCTCTCGGGAACACTGAAGCTTTCTTT.

The V gene is TRBV11-2, the J gene TRBJ2-3, with D possibly being TRBD1 (6 bases). Germline assignment: CDR1 SGHAT and CDR2 FQNNGV. This CDR3 region has 14 residues. Trimming left V 4 bases short and J 6 bases short, with 14 bases between. Here the CDR3 reads CASSSDRWQDTQYF. In DNA form, the CDR3 reads TGTGCCAGCAGCTCGGACAGATGGCAGGATACGCAGTATTTT.

V usage is TRBV18 and J usage is TRBJ2-5; TRBD1 might be the D (6 bases). The CDR3 sequence is 15 residues long. V shed 2 bases and J shed 4 bases, with 14 bases lying between them. Germline CDR1 and CDR2: KGHSH and LQKENI. In DNA form, the CDR3 reads TGTGCCAGCTCACCAAAGGGGGTGCGGCGAGAGACCCAGTACTTC. As protein: CASSPKGVRRETQYF. Full variable domain (remainder filled in from reference TRBV18 and TRBJ2-5): NAGVMQNPRHLVRRRGQEARLRCSPMKGHSHVYWYRQLPEEGLKFMVYLQKENIIDESGMPKERFSAEFPKEGPSILRIQQVVRGDSAAYFCASSPKGVRRETQYFGPGTRLLVL.

V and J are TRBV18 and TRBJ2-1; TRBD1 aligns across 9 bases. The V and J ends lost 1 base and 3 bases, in that order; junction bases with no gene match: 1. Germline V gene sequence: CDR1 KGHSH, CDR2 LQKENI. CDR3 length: 15 amino acids. CDR3 DNA: TGTGCCAGCTCACCACGGGGACAGGGCTACAATGAGCAGTTCTTC. It yields the protein CASSPRGQGYNEQFF.

V is TRBV7-9 and J is TRBJ1-2; D gene unclear. V lost 0 bases, J lost 5 bases, and 7 bases lay in between. The CDR3 spans 13 residues. The V gene's germline CDR1 is SEHNR and CDR2 FQNEAQ (reference sequence). This CDR3 reads CASSLAQRYGYTF. In DNA form, the CDR3 reads TGTGCCAGCAGCTTAGCGCAGAGGTATGGCTACACCTTC. Full variable domain (missing parts from reference TRBV7-9 and TRBJ1-2): DTGVSQNPRHKITKRGQNVTFRCDPISEHNRLYWYRQTLGQGPEFLTYFQNEAQLEKSRLLSDRFSAERPKGSFSTLEIQRTEQGDSAMYLCASSLAQRYGYTFGSGTRLTVV.

This clone was found a few times. The genes are TRBV6-2 or TRBV6-3 and TRBJ1-2; the D gene is possibly TRBD1 (6 bases). Germline lookup yields CDR1 MNHEY and CDR2 SVGEGT. V was pared by 2 bases and J by 2 bases, with 12 bases between. This CDR3 has 15 residues. The CDR3, as DNA: TGTGCCAGCAGTTACCCGACAGGAACCAACTATGGCTACACCTTC. It translates to CASSYPTGTNYGYTF.

The chain links TRBV15 to TRBJ1-5; 7 nucleotides line up with TRBD1. J was trimmed by 7 bases and V by 6 bases; bases with no gene match: 9. CDR3 size: 14 residues. CDR1 and CDR2 (germline): LNHNV, YYDKDF (reference sequence). For the CDR3, the DNA is TGTGCCACCAGTAACTCAGGGGGTAGCCAGCCCCAGCATTTT. This sequence encodes CATSNSGGSQPQHF.

This clone has more than one count but fewer than ten. The chain has TRBV23-1 and TRBJ2-1, with D tentatively TRBD2 (7 bases). TRBV23-1 is marked as an open reading frame, function uncertain. V lost 4 bases and J lost 4, with 17 bases in between. The CDR3 loop spans 16 amino acids. CDR3 sequence reads: CASSPRDGGLYNEQFF. The CDR3 region has the DNA TGCGCCAGCAGTCCCCGGGACGGGGGGCTATACAATGAGCAGTTCTTC.

This clone was counted once. The chain couples TRBV7-8 to TRBJ2-7; 10 bases agree with TRBD1. The junction had 11 bases not matched to a gene; V was cut back by 5 bases and J by 1 base. This CDR3 spans 17 amino acids. Germline CDR1 is SGHVS and CDR2 is FQNEAQ. CDR3 region: CASSAIRQGASSYEQYF. In DNA, the CDR3 is TGTGCCAGCAGCGCCATCCGACAGGGGGCTAGTTCCTACGAGCAGTACTTC.

This clone is a singleton in its sample. This chain connects TRBV28 to TRBJ1-1; TRBD1 might be the D (6 bases). The germline V gene has CDR1 MDHEN and CDR2 SYDVKM. This CDR3 spans 13 amino acids. V was cut by 3 bases and J by 7 bases, with 12 bases left in between. The CDR3 loop reads CASSFRGPYEAFF. Written as DNA, the CDR3 is TGTGCCAGCAGTTTTCGGGGGCCCTATGAAGCTTTCTTT.

J is TRBJ2-1 and V is TRBV24-1; D is perhaps TRBD1 or TRBD2 (5 bases each). Germline CDR1 KGHDR, CDR2 SFDVKD. V shed 2 bases and J shed 7 bases, with 5 bases lying between them. The CDR3 runs 12 residues. CDR3 region: CATSDWGNEQFF. The DNA of the CDR3 is TGTGCCACCAGTGATTGGGGGAATGAGCAGTTCTTC.

V gene TRBV4-1 combines with J gene TRBJ2-1; no reliable D call. Germline loops: CDR1 MGHRA, CDR2 YSYEKL. CDR3 length equals 11 residues. V was clipped by 3 bases and J by 10 bases, with 7 bases between them. The CDR3 is CASSHGREQFF. In nucleotides, the CDR3 is TGCGCCAGCAGCCACGGTAGAGAGCAGTTCTTC.

This chain joins TRBV5-6 and TRBJ1-4; weak D call: TRBD1 (6 bases). Germline-derived CDR1 and CDR2 are SGHDT and YYEEEE. Trimming removed 2 bases at V and 6 bases at J, with 11 bases between. The CDR3 length is 14 residues. As DNA, the CDR3 is TGTGCCAGCAGCTTACAGGGAGAGTATGAAAAACTGTTTTTT. This codes for CASSLQGEYEKLFF.

This chain uses TRBV7-9 with TRBJ1-1; TRBD1 matches 7 bases. J gave up 1 base and V 8 bases, and 4 bases lay outside the gene matches. Germline V gene lookup returns CDR1 SEHNR and CDR2 FQNEAQ (reference sequence). The CDR3 runs to 13 residues. In DNA, the CDR3 is TGTGCCAGCTCGACAGGGAGGAACACTGAAGCTTTCTTT. It codes for CASSTGRNTEAFF.